This T cell receptor (beta chain) was identified during a study of blood T cell repertoires in COVID-19. This CDR3 spans 13 amino acids. Trimming cost V 6 bases and J 6 bases, with 14 bases left between them. The table came from immunoSEQ multiplex PCR; TCRdb's copy has only in-frame clones and leaves some out. The sample consists of about 200,000 clones, around nine tenths of them appearing once. The sample taken for sequencing was peripheral blood. This TCR derives from a man aged 18 to 30 with active or convalescent COVID-19. The J gene is TRBJ1-2, the V gene TRBV12-3 or TRBV12-4; possible D gene TRBD1, 5 bases. DNA of the CDR3: TGTGCCAGCAGGCCAGACAGCGGGCATGGCTACACCTTC. Protein product: CASRPDSGHGYTF.